Below, 27 T cell receptor beta chains from the same sample are listed, as sequenced in a study of T cell responses to AZD1222 COVID-19 vaccine. The protocol was immunoSEQ multiplex PCR, while the TCRdb copy is restricted to in-frame clones and leaves out a portion. This table holds 75,000 to 85,000 clones, roughly 80% found once. The sample in question was peripheral blood, obtained 28 days after the second dose of the MenACWY control vaccine. These receptors were taken from an adult who received the MenACWY meningococcal vaccine as a control.

The CDR3 region is CASSGRTQHSGNTIYF. CDR3 DNA: TGTGCCAGCAGTGGGCGGACGCAACACTCTGGAAACACCATATATTTT. This chain links TRBV2 with TRBJ1-3; D ambiguous. V was clipped by 4 bases and J by 0 bases, with 13 bases between them. CDR3 length equals 16 residues. Germline V gene lookup returns CDR1 SNHLY and CDR2 FYNNEI.

This chain uses TRBV11-2 with TRBJ2-4; D is tentatively TRBD1 or TRBD2 (5 bases each). The V and J ends lost 5 bases and 0 bases respectively, with 17 bases between them. The V gene's germline CDR1 is SGHAT and CDR2 FQNNGV. The CDR3 contains 17 residues. The CDR3 nucleotides read TGTGCCAGCAGCCCGGGGCCAGAACTCCTAGCCAAAAACATTCAGTACTTC. This codes for CASSPGPELLAKNIQYF.

The V and J genes are TRBV2 and TRBJ2-1; no firm D call. Looked up from germline, CDR1 is SNHLY and CDR2 is FYNNEI. The CDR3 sequence is 15 residues long. The V end lost 6 bases, the J end lost 6 bases, and 18 bases lay between the germline ends. The CDR3 protein is CASRGSVALPNEQFF. For the CDR3, the DNA is TGTGCCAGCAGGGGCTCGGTAGCTCTTCCCAATGAGCAGTTCTTC. The variable domain in full, with the rest retrieved from reference TRBV2 and TRBJ2-1, is EPEVTQTPSHQVTQMGQEVILRCVPISNHLYFYWYRQILGQKVEFLVSFYNNEISEKSEIFDDQFSVERPDGSNFTLKIRSTKLEDSAMYFCASRGSVALPNEQFFGPGTRLTVL.

This rearrangement joins TRBV15 to TRBJ2-1; D unresolved. The V gene's germline CDR1 is LNHNV and CDR2 YYDKDF (reference sequence). With 3 bases removed from V and 1 base from J, the gap between germline ends came to 10 bases. This CDR3 is built from 15 residues. Written as DNA, the CDR3 is TGTGCCACCAGCAGTATAGGTCGATCCTACAATGAGCAGTTCTTC. It specifies CATSSIGRSYNEQFF.

J is TRBJ1-1 and V is TRBV30; 8 nucleotides line up with TRBD1. The CDR3 covers 15 residues. CDR1 and CDR2 (germline): GTSNPN, SVGIG (reference sequence). The trim removed 3 bases at V and 0 bases at J, leaving 6 bases unmatched. The CDR3 bases are TGTGCCTGGAGCGGACAGGGAGGGGTGAACACTGAAGCTTTCTTT. This encodes CAWSGQGGVNTEAFF.

The chain uses TRBV2 and TRBJ1-6; a weak D match, TRBD1 (5 bases). V gave up 5 bases and J gave up 0 bases, with 20 bases separating them. The CDR3 contains 19 residues. Germline V gene sequence: CDR1 SNHLY, CDR2 FYNNEI. For the CDR3, the DNA is TGTGCCAGCAGTCCGAGACAGTTACTCATCAGCTCCTATAATTCACCCCTCCACTTT. It is translated as CASSPRQLLISSYNSPLHF.

V gene TRBV30 combines with J gene TRBJ1-4; D gene unclear. There are 14 residues in the CDR3. The V gene lost 1 base and the J gene lost 5 bases, with 11 bases spanning the gap. The germline CDR1 and CDR2 sequences are GTSNPN and SVGIG (reference sequence). CDR3 residues: CAWSEAPTNEKLFF. Here the CDR3 DNA reads TGTGCCTGGAGTGAAGCGCCTACAAATGAAAAACTGTTTTTT.

The chain recombines TRBV18 with TRBJ1-3; TRBD1 matches 8 bases. V gave up 3 bases and J gave up 0 bases; unmatched junction bases: 7. This CDR3 is 17 amino acids long. Germline values: CDR1 KGHSH, CDR2 LQKENI. This chain's CDR3 is CASSPRGQGLSGNTIYF. As DNA, the CDR3 is TGTGCCAGCTCACCGCGAGGACAGGGCCTCTCTGGAAACACCATATATTTT.

The V and J genes are TRBV5-1 and TRBJ1-3, with 7 bases fitting TRBD1. The CDR3 spans 14 residues. V lost 2 bases, J lost 6 bases, and 5 bases stayed unmatched. The germline V gene encodes CDR1 SGHRS and CDR2 YFSETQ. The CDR3 loop is CASSLQGSENTIYF. In DNA form, the CDR3 reads TGCGCCAGCAGCTTACAGGGGAGCGAAAACACCATATATTTT.

The count of this clone is one. The chain joins TRBV5-4 to TRBJ2-5; D may be TRBD1 (6 bases). The CDR3 extends over 16 amino acids. Trimming pared 1 base from V and 3 bases from J, leaving 16 bases between. Germline V gene sequence: CDR1 SGHNT, CDR2 YYREEE (reference sequence). The CDR3 spells CASSLMGRQEKETQYF. The CDR3 bases are TGTGCCAGCAGCTTGATGGGTCGACAGGAAAAAGAGACCCAGTACTTC.

The chain uses TRBV6-2 or TRBV6-3 and TRBJ2-7; maybe TRBD1 (5 bases). CDR3 length: 13 residues. With 7 bases removed from V and 5 bases from J, the gap between germline ends came to 15 bases. From germline, CDR1 is MNHEY and CDR2 SVGEGT. The CDR3, as DNA: TGTGCCAGCACCCCTCACATAGGGGACGAGCAGTACTTC. It codes for CASTPHIGDEQYF.

The chain carries TRBV14 and TRBJ2-1; D gene ambiguous. Germline V CDR1 and CDR2: SGHDN, FVKESK. This CDR3 region has 13 residues. Between the trimmed V and J ends, which lost 3 bases and 6 bases, there was a span of 9 bases. In DNA form, the CDR3 reads TGTGCCAGCAGCCAGTCGGCCGGCAATGAGCAGTTCTTC. Translation gives CASSQSAGNEQFF.

For the CDR3, the DNA is TGTGCCAGCAGTTACTCTGCGCCTCAAGGCCAATCCTACGAGCAGTACTTC. As protein: CASSYSAPQGQSYEQYF. This chain uses TRBV6-2 or TRBV6-3 with TRBJ2-7; D remains unclear. Germline V gene sequence: CDR1 MNHEY, CDR2 SVGEGT. CDR3 length: 17 amino acids. Between the trimmed V and J ends, which lost 0 bases and 1 base, there was a span of 16 bases.

V and J are TRBV6-2 or TRBV6-3 and TRBJ2-3; no firm D call. The germline V gene has CDR1 MNHEY and CDR2 SVGEGT. The CDR3 length is 12 residues. The V gene lost 5 bases and the J gene lost 14 bases, with 17 bases spanning the gap. CDR3 sequence reads: CASSNPRGRLYF. Written as DNA, the CDR3 is TGTGCCAGCAGTAATCCTCGAGGCCGTCTGTATTTT.

CDR3 loop: CASSESRGRSPLHF. The CDR3 DNA follows: TGTGCCAGCAGTGAATCTAGGGGACGATCACCCCTCCACTTT. This sequence joins TRBV2 and TRBJ1-6, with a possible D match to TRBD1 (5 bases). Trimming left V 2 bases short and J 10 bases short, with 12 bases between. This CDR3 spans 14 amino acids. Germline loops: CDR1 SNHLY, CDR2 FYNNEI.

A single count supports this clone. The chain links TRBV5-1 to TRBJ2-3; D not certain. Germline-derived CDR1 and CDR2 are SGHRS and YFSETQ. The CDR3 has 11 amino acids. V was pared by 2 bases and J by 5 bases, with 3 bases between. The CDR3 reads CASSLKDTQYF. The CDR3 DNA is TGCGCCAGCAGCTTAAAAGATACGCAGTATTTT.

V gene TRBV4-3 combines with J gene TRBJ2-3, with 7 bases that match TRBD1. V was clipped by 1 base and J by 0 bases; unmatched bases: 19. This CDR3 is built from 21 residues. The germline V gene has CDR1 LGHNA and CDR2 YSLEER. In DNA form, the CDR3 reads TGCGCCAGCAGCCAAGCGTATTACCGGGACAGACCCTCCCCTAGCACAGATACGCAGTATTTT. Its translation: CASSQAYYRDRPSPSTDTQYF.

V gene TRBV30 combines with J gene TRBJ1-2; TRBD1 aligns across 8 bases. The CDR3 contains 16 residues. Per the germline V gene, CDR1 is GTSNPN and CDR2 is SVGIG (reference sequence). The V and J ends lost 5 bases and 6 bases, in that order; junction bases with no gene match: 17. The CDR3 here is CAWERLTGEWGNGYTF. The CDR3 nucleotides are TGTGCCTGGGAGAGATTGACAGGGGAATGGGGGAATGGCTACACCTTC.

The chain uses TRBV11-1 and TRBJ1-3; D gene uncertain. The CDR3 loop spans 13 amino acids. The V and J ends lost 5 bases and 4 bases respectively, with 9 bases between them. Germline CDR1 and CDR2: SGHAT and FQDESV (reference sequence). The CDR3 here is CASSPEGGNTIYF. CDR3 DNA sequence: TGTGCCAGCAGCCCAGAAGGCGGAAACACCATATATTTT.

This clone was counted between two and nine times. V is TRBV7-2 and J is TRBJ2-3; 7 bases are shared with TRBD2. This CDR3 has 15 amino acids. Germline-derived CDR1 and CDR2 are SGHTA and FQGNSA. Trimming cost V 2 bases and J 4 bases; bases outside gene matches: 6. The CDR3 coding sequence is TGTGCCAGCAGCTTACTAGCGGACTCCGCAGATACGCAGTATTTT. It specifies CASSLLADSADTQYF.

A few counts support this clone. V is TRBV6-5 and J is TRBJ2-7; 9 positions match TRBD1. The CDR3 is 15 residues long. CDR1 MNHEY and CDR2 SVGAGI come from the germline V gene. V dropped 0 bases and J dropped 6; count of bases not matched to a gene: 6. CDR3 loop: CASSYSTGGASEQYF. Written as DNA, the CDR3 is TGTGCCAGCAGTTACTCAACAGGGGGCGCATCCGAGCAGTACTTC.

The gene calls are TRBV5-4 and TRBJ2-5; D may be TRBD1 or TRBD2 (6 bases each). Trimming cost V 1 base and J 3 bases, with 13 bases left between them. Germline CDR1 SGHNT, CDR2 YYREEE (reference sequence). The CDR3 runs 15 residues. The CDR3 is CASSLPGAVEETQYF. DNA for the CDR3: TGTGCCAGCAGCTTGCCGGGGGCCGTAGAAGAGACCCAGTACTTC.

CDR3 DNA sequence: TGTGCCAGCAGTGTTACTAGCGCCGGCAATGAGCAGTTCTTC. This encodes CASSVTSAGNEQFF. This chain uses TRBV9 with TRBJ2-1; 7 nucleotides match TRBD2. There are 14 residues in the CDR3. After removal of 5 bases from V and 6 bases from J, the junction contained 8 bases not matched to a gene. Germline CDR1 is SGDLS and CDR2 is YYNGEE.

The J gene is TRBJ2-1, the V gene TRBV7-2, with 7 bases aligning to TRBD2. J gave up 9 bases and V 2 bases, and 7 bases lay outside the gene matches. CDR1 and CDR2 (germline): SGHTA, FQGNSA. The CDR3 is made up of 14 amino acids. CDR3 loop: CASSLNGRRGEQFF. The DNA of the CDR3 is TGTGCCAGCAGCTTAAACGGGAGGCGGGGTGAGCAGTTCTTC.

Remarks on this clone: Other DNA sequences in this specimen translate into the identical CDR3. The chain's CDR3 is CASKRENTGELFF. The CDR3 coding sequence is TGTGCCAGCAAACGGGAGAACACCGGGGAGCTGTTTTTT. V is TRBV2 and J is TRBJ2-2; D possibly corresponds to TRBD2 (5 bases). The CDR3 length is 13 residues. Trimming left V 7 bases short and J 1 base short, with 7 bases between. CDR1 SNHLY and CDR2 FYNNEI come from the germline V gene.

This clone was observed a few times. The chain has TRBV28 and TRBJ1-3; D is ambiguous. Trimming pared 0 bases from V and 0 bases from J, leaving 15 bases between. Germline values: CDR1 MDHEN, CDR2 SYDVKM. CDR3 length: 18 residues. CDR3 loop: CASSLWTGSSTSGNTIYF. The DNA for the CDR3 is TGTGCCAGCAGTTTATGGACCGGCAGTTCCACCTCTGGAAACACCATATATTTT. The full variable domain, with the rest looked up from reference TRBV28 and TRBJ1-3, is DVKVTQSSRYLVKRTGEKVFLECVQDMDHENMFWYRQDPGLGLRLIYFSYDVKMKEKGDIPEGYSVSREKKERFSLILESASTNQTSMYLCASSLWTGSSTSGNTIYFGEGSWLTVV.

The chain has TRBV5-1 and TRBJ2-2; D is ambiguous. This CDR3 spans 14 amino acids. Between the trimmed V and J ends, which lost 0 bases and 7 bases, there was a span of 10 bases. Germline V CDR1 and CDR2: SGHRS, YFSETQ. As DNA, the CDR3 is TGCGCCAGCAGCTTGGAAGGATTCAACGGGGAGCTGTTTTTT. Translated: CASSLEGFNGELFF.